The 13 T cell receptor beta chains below were found in one sample sequenced in a study of response to subunit inactivated influenza vaccine. Each CDR3 protein gets one entry after TCRdb re-called the RT-PCR reads with MiXCR. Found here are hundreds of thousands of distinct CDR3 sequences, about 8% of them singletons; the top ten hold about an eighth. The sample in question was PBMCs from blood, obtained around 25 months after vaccination. These receptors originate from a man between 50 and 69 years old who received an inactivated influenza vaccine.

The chain carries TRBV10-3 and TRBJ2-3; D not resolved. The length of the CDR3 is 12 residues. CDR1 and CDR2 from the germline V gene are ENHRY and SYGVKD. V dropped 1 base and J dropped 2 bases, with 1 base sitting between them. The CDR3 DNA sequence: TGTGCCATCAGTGAGTTCACAGATACGCAGTATTTT. Protein product: CAISEFTDTQYF.

The chain joins TRBV10-3 to TRBJ2-3; 9 nucleotides align to TRBD1. The germline gives CDR1 ENHRY, CDR2 SYGVKD. This CDR3 comprises 15 residues. The CDR3 region has the DNA TGTGCTTTAAAGCCGGGACAGGGCAACACAGATACGCAGTATTTT. Its protein product is CALKPGQGNTDTQYF.

The chain joins TRBV7-9 to TRBJ1-5; D might be TRBD1 (5 bases). CDR3 length equals 16 residues. Per the germline V gene, CDR1 is SEHNR and CDR2 is FQNEAQ (reference sequence). V was trimmed by 4 bases and J by 3 bases, leaving 16 bases between them. The CDR3 DNA is TGTGCCAGCAGCTCCACGGGAGGGGATATCAATCAGCCCCAGCATTTT. This codes for CASSSTGGDINQPQHF.

This clonotype was seen a few times. The V and J genes are TRBV24-1 and TRBJ1-1; 10 positions agree with TRBD1. V gave up 7 bases and J gave up 6 bases; unmatched junction bases: 4. Germline assignment: CDR1 KGHDR and CDR2 SFDVKD. The CDR3 spans 13 residues. As DNA, the CDR3 is TGTGCCACCAGAGGACAGGGGGTCGCTGAAGCTTTCTTT. This sequence encodes CATRGQGVAEAFF.

This rearrangement joins TRBV3-1 to TRBJ2-2; D ambiguous. The V end was cut by 7 bases, the J end by 7 bases, with 7 bases between. CDR3 length equals 11 residues. Germline V lookup: CDR1 LGHDT, CDR2 YNNKEL (reference sequence). Here the CDR3 DNA reads TGTGCCAGCAAGAGTGACGGGGAGCTGTTTTTT. This gives the protein CASKSDGELFF.

This clonotype appeared many times. This chain connects TRBV20-1 to TRBJ2-7, with 9 bases identical to TRBD1. Germline-derived CDR1 and CDR2 are DFQATT and SNEGSKA (reference sequence). The ends lost 3 bases at V and 5 bases at J; junction bases unmatched: 11. CDR3 length: 15 residues. The CDR3 DNA reads TGCAGTGCTAGGGGCTCCGGACAGGGGATTGACGAGCAGTACTTC. This encodes CSARGSGQGIDEQYF.

This clonotype came up a few times. V is TRBV13 and J is TRBJ2-3; 7 positions agree with TRBD2. The germline V gene encodes CDR1 PRHDT and CDR2 FYEKMQ (reference sequence). J was trimmed by 4 bases and V by 1 base; bases with no gene match: 5. The CDR3 runs to 15 residues. The CDR3 DNA sequence: TGTGCCAGCAGCTTAGTAGGACTAGGGTCAGATACGCAGTATTTT. Translation gives CASSLVGLGSDTQYF.

This clonotype showed up many times. The J gene is TRBJ2-5, the V gene TRBV5-6; 7 bases align to TRBD2. Germline V gives CDR1 SGHDT, CDR2 YYEEEE. After removal of 2 bases from V and 4 bases from J, the junction contained 8 bases not matched to a gene. The CDR3 runs 15 residues. The CDR3 region is CASSLQEGRGETQYF. Written as DNA, the CDR3 is TGTGCCAGCAGCTTACAGGAGGGGAGGGGAGAGACCCAGTACTTC.

Here the CDR3 DNA reads TGTGCCAGCTCTCCCTACTCGAACAGGGGGATAGATACGCAGTATTTT. Translated, it gives CASSPYSNRGIDTQYF. The chain is built from TRBV18 and TRBJ2-3; 8 nucleotides align to TRBD1. Germline loops: CDR1 KGHSH, CDR2 LQKENI. CDR3 length: 16 amino acids. Trimming cost V 6 bases and J 5 bases; bases outside gene matches: 13.

This rearrangement joins TRBV6-2 or TRBV6-3 to TRBJ2-1; D is perhaps TRBD2 (6 bases). The V end was cut by 5 bases, the J end by 9 bases, with 23 bases between. Looked up from germline, CDR1 is MNHEY and CDR2 is SVGEGT. The CDR3 totals 16 residues. CDR3 coding DNA: TGTGCCAGCAGTGTACGGACTGGATCCCACGGGGGTGAGCAGTTCTTC. Translation gives CASSVRTGSHGGEQFF.

As to this clonotype: A much larger clone is a single base away; this may be a read error. No conserved phenylalanine or tryptophan is present at the end of the CDR3, so a read error is the likely explanation. The chain couples TRBV29-1 to TRBJ2-3; 8 nucleotides align to TRBD2. Trimming took 3 bases from V and 3 from J; bases not matched to a gene: 5. The CDR3 extends over 14 amino acids. The germline CDR1 and CDR2 sequences are SQVTM and ANQGSEA. The CDR3 here is CSVDYGGATDTQYL. The CDR3 DNA reads as TGCAGCGTTGACTACGGGGGGGCGACAGATACGCAGTATCTT.

This chain connects TRBV7-3 to TRBJ2-2; tentatively, D is TRBD2 (6 bases). CDR1 is SGHTA, CDR2 FQGTGA, per germline. CDR3 size: 17 residues. Trimming pared 5 bases from V and 5 bases from J, leaving 21 bases between. The CDR3 spells CASSPTPGLRDTGELFF. DNA of the CDR3: TGTGCCAGCAGCCCAACACCGGGACTGCGGGATACCGGGGAGCTGTTTTTT.

The rearrangement links TRBV9 to TRBJ1-6, with D hard to call. Trimming took off 4 bases at V and 7 bases at J, with 15 bases between the two ends. CDR1 and CDR2 from the germline V gene are SGDLS and YYNGEE. This CDR3 spans 15 amino acids. As DNA, the CDR3 is TGTGCCAGCAGCCCTCGTTGGGAGGCGAATTCACCCCTCCACTTT. Translation: CASSPRWEANSPLHF.